This T cell receptor beta chain is from a study of shared clonotypes between healthy human individuals. A word on this clone: Its specificity is unknown.

Study conclusions and caveats: The represented genetic and exposure-history diversity was limited by the small number of donors.

Data came from immunoSEQ multiplex PCR; TCRdb stores just in-frame clones and leaves some out. The sample yields about 480,000 clones, 60% to 80% seen once. The sample taken for sequencing was PBMCs. The origin of this receptor is a woman in her 40s in good health. Some clones in this sample may be carry-over from other donors' samples.

CDR3 residues: CSVMQVGHNEQFF. CDR3 DNA sequence: TGCAGCGTTATGCAGGTGGGGCACAATGAGCAGTTCTTC. The chain uses TRBV29-1 and TRBJ2-1, with a weak D call TRBD1 (5 bases). The CDR3 has 13 amino acids. The V gene's germline CDR1 is SQVTM and CDR2 ANQGSEA. V was shortened by 5 bases and J by 5 bases, with 13 bases between the two germline ends.